The 14 T cell receptor beta chains reported below all come from one sample, sequenced in a study of T cells in Graves' hyperthyroidism and ophthalmopathy. TCR beta CDR3 region amplification was performed from RNA transcripts. First-round RT-PCR of the TCR CDR3 relied on the HTBI primer set. TCRdb called the multiplex PCR reads again in MiXCR, with one record for every CDR3 protein. Among about 480,000 distinct CDR3 sequences listed, roughly 22% were seen once. The sequencing sample was made of blood. Receptor source: a woman aged 70 to 79 with Graves' ophthalmopathy.

Only a few counts were recorded for this clonotype. This chain links TRBV7-3 with TRBJ1-1; TRBD1 aligns across 7 bases. The germline CDR1 and CDR2 sequences are SGHTA and FQGTGA. Losses at the gene ends were 5 bases for V and 4 bases for J; bases not matched to a gene: 7. CDR3 size: 14 residues. CDR3 sequence: CASSPTGAPTEAFF. For the CDR3, the DNA is TGTGCCAGCAGCCCTACAGGGGCTCCCACTGAAGCTTTCTTT.

In this sample, this clonotype turned up a few times. V usage is TRBV19 and J usage is TRBJ2-3; D possibly corresponds to TRBD1 (5 bases). V was cut by 4 bases and J by 6 bases, with 20 bases left in between. Germline V gene data show CDR1 as LNHDA and CDR2 as SQIVND (reference sequence). This CDR3 spans 16 amino acids. The CDR3 here is CASSTDTPGPIDTQYF. Written as DNA, the CDR3 is TGTGCCAGTAGTACGGACACCCCGGGCCCGATCGATACGCAGTATTTT.

Turning to this clonotype: A read error may be the cause here, since a much bigger clone is one base away. The genes are TRBV12-3 or TRBV12-4 and TRBJ2-1; D gene uncertain. The CDR3 sequence is 14 residues long. The CDR3: CASTHPPSSYEQLF. The CDR3 DNA reads as TGTGCCAGCACCCACCCCCCGAGTAGCTATGAGCAGCTCTTC.

The chain links TRBV27 to TRBJ2-5; possible D gene TRBD2, 6 bases. The CDR3 has 13 residues. Trimming removed 4 bases from V and 4 bases from J, with 10 bases in between. The V gene's germline CDR1 is MNHEY and CDR2 SMNVEV (reference sequence). In nucleotides, the CDR3 is TGTGCCAGCAGTTGGTACGGGGGAGAGACCCAGTACTTC. Amino acids: CASSWYGGETQYF.

A word on this clonotype: Possible read error: a much larger clone is one base away. The chain carries TRBV7-2 and TRBJ1-1, with D unresolved. CDR3 length equals 14 residues. The ends were cut back, 2 bases at V and 1 base at J, with 8 bases in the middle. CDR1 and CDR2 from the germline V gene are SGHTA and FQGNSA. Written as DNA, the CDR3 is TGTACCAGCAGCTTATATGCGGGGAACACTGAAGCTTTCTTT. Translated, it gives CTSSLYAGNTEAFF.

At least ten counts were recorded for this clonotype. The chain combines TRBV12-3 or TRBV12-4 with TRBJ1-2; TRBD1 might be the D (5 bases). The CDR3 contains 12 residues. V was cut by 2 bases and J by 4 bases, with 5 bases left in between. The CDR3 sequence is CASSLQGYGYTF. As DNA, the CDR3 is TGTGCCAGCAGTTTACAGGGCTATGGCTACACCTTC.

This clonotype was counted many times. The chain is built from TRBV3-1 and TRBJ1-1, with a weak D call TRBD1 (6 bases). The CDR3 covers 12 residues. V was pared by 3 bases and J by 8 bases, with 10 bases between. Per the germline V gene, CDR1 is LGHDT and CDR2 is YNNKEL (reference sequence). The CDR3 spells CASSQSGTEAFF. CDR3 coding DNA: TGTGCCAGCAGCCAGTCCGGGACAGAAGCTTTCTTT.

Only a few counts were recorded for this clonotype. The CDR3 sequence: CASSPWDNNQPQHF. The CDR3 bases are TGTGCCAGCTCACCCTGGGACAACAATCAGCCCCAGCATTTT. This chain connects TRBV18 to TRBJ1-5, with D maybe TRBD1 (6 bases). Trimming pared 3 bases from V and 3 bases from J, leaving 9 bases between. CDR1 is KGHSH and CDR2 is LQKENI in the germline V gene. CDR3 size: 14 residues. Full variable domain (remainder filled in from reference TRBV18 and TRBJ1-5): NAGVMQNPRHLVRRRGQEARLRCSPMKGHSHVYWYRQLPEEGLKFMVYLQKENIIDESGMPKERFSAEFPKEGPSILRIQQVVRGDSAAYFCASSPWDNNQPQHFGDGTRLSIL.

The genes are TRBV5-1 and TRBJ1-1; 9 bases align to TRBD1. The germline V gene encodes CDR1 SGHRS and CDR2 YFSETQ. The CDR3 spans 15 residues. The ends lost 0 bases at V and 5 bases at J; junction bases unmatched: 5. For the CDR3, the DNA is TGCGCCAGCAGCTTGGCCGGGACAGGGCAAACTGAAGCTTTCTTT. Translated: CASSLAGTGQTEAFF.

The sample holds a few counts of this clonotype. The CDR3 reads CATSRRQGIHEQYF. As DNA, the CDR3 is TGTGCCACCAGCAGGAGACAGGGTATTCACGAGCAGTACTTC. V is TRBV15 and J is TRBJ2-7, with TRBD1 identical over 7 bases. Germline CDR1 and CDR2: LNHNV and YYDKDF (reference sequence). Trimming removed 3 bases from V and 5 bases from J; junction bases left unmatched: 7. The CDR3 runs 14 residues.

The J gene is TRBJ2-2, the V gene TRBV30; D is tentatively TRBD1 or TRBD2 (5 bases each). Trimming removed 3 bases at V and 4 bases at J, with 15 bases between. The CDR3 is 15 residues long. Germline V gene data show CDR1 as GTSNPN and CDR2 as SVGIG (reference sequence). Written as DNA, the CDR3 is TGTGCCTGGAGGCAGAGGGGATCGCTCACCGGGGAGCTGTTTTTT. This encodes CAWRQRGSLTGELFF. Using reference TRBV30 and TRBJ2-2 for the parts outside the CDR3, the full variable domain is SQTIHQWPATLVQPVGSPLSLECTVEGTSNPNLYWYRQAAGRGLQLLFYSVGIGQISSEVPQNLSASRPQDRQFILSSKKLLLSDSGFYLCAWRQRGSLTGELFFGEGSRLTVL.

As for this clonotype: This clone may be a read error of a much larger clone one base away. The chain carries TRBV2 and TRBJ2-5, with a possible D match to TRBD1 (6 bases). Germline assignment: CDR1 SNHLY and CDR2 FYNNEI. This CDR3 region has 15 residues. Between the trimmed V and J ends, which lost 10 bases and 5 bases, there was a span of 23 bases. CDR3 sequence reads: CATQPAGRGRETQYF. The CDR3 DNA reads as TGTGCCACCCAGCCCGCGGGCAGGGGTAGGGAGACCCAGTACTTC.

The chain uses TRBV29-1 and TRBJ2-3, with 13 bases aligning to TRBD2. This CDR3 contains 12 residues. CDR1 is SQVTM, CDR2 ANQGSEA, per germline. V lost 7 bases and J lost 14; bases outside the gene matches: 9. CDR3: CSADRTSGSRYF. CDR3 sequence (DNA): TGCAGCGCTGATCGGACTAGCGGGAGTCGGTATTTT.

This clonotype was seen a few times. V is TRBV28 and J is TRBJ1-1, with D possibly TRBD1 on 5 matching bases. This CDR3 contains 16 residues. The V and J ends lost 5 bases and 2 bases respectively, with 18 bases between them. In germline, CDR1 is MDHEN, CDR2 SYDVKM. CDR3 DNA: TGTGCCAGCAGTCCTTCCGGGACTGCGGTAAACACTGAAGCTTTCTTT. Translating gives CASSPSGTAVNTEAFF.